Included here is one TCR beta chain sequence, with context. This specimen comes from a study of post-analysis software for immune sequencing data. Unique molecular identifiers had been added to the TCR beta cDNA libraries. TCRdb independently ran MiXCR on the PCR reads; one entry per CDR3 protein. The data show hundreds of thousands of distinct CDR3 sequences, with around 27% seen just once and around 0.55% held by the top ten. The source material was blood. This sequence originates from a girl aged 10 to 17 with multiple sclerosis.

The chain's CDR3 is CASSPTRQITDTQYF. Written as DNA, the CDR3 is TGTGCCAGCAGCCCGACTAGACAGATCACAGATACGCAGTATTTT. This chain uses TRBV14 with TRBJ2-3; the D gene is possibly TRBD2 (6 bases). Germline CDR1 SGHDN, CDR2 FVKESK. The CDR3 totals 15 residues. V was shortened by 4 bases and J by 2 bases, with 13 bases between the two germline ends.